A single sample gave rise to the 16 T cell receptor beta chains below, sequenced in a study of T cell responses to AZD1222 COVID-19 vaccine. The data were produced by immunoSEQ multiplex PCR, yet TCRdb's version contains in-frame clones alone and is incomplete. The sample consists of some 97,000 clones, around 87% of them appearing once. The starting material was peripheral blood, obtained on day 0 of AZD1222 vaccination. The receptors stem from an adult in good health.

V usage is TRBV14 and J usage is TRBJ1-2; D gene uncertain. Germline V gives CDR1 SGHDN, CDR2 FVKESK. The CDR3 totals 15 residues. V dropped 2 bases and J dropped 4 bases, with 14 bases sitting between them. The CDR3 coding sequence is TGTGCCAGCAGCCAACTGGGCATGGCAGGCTATGGCTACACCTTC. It encodes CASSQLGMAGYGYTF. The full variable domain, in which reference TRBV14 and TRBJ1-2 provide the parts outside the CDR3, is EAGVTQFPSHSVIEKGQTVTLRCDPISGHDNLYWYRRVMGKEIKFLLHFVKESKQDESGMPNNRFLAERTGGTYSTLKVQPAELEDSGVYFCASSQLGMAGYGYTFGSGTRLTVV.

This clone was observed once. The rearrangement joins TRBV6-5 to TRBJ1-1, with D maybe TRBD1 (6 bases). The germline V gene encodes CDR1 MNHEY and CDR2 SVGAGI. V was clipped by 6 bases and J by 5 bases, with 13 bases between them. The CDR3 runs to 13 residues. Here the CDR3 reads CASRIQGETEAFF. The DNA for the CDR3 is TGTGCCAGCAGGATACAGGGTGAGACTGAAGCTTTCTTT.

The chain uses TRBV5-6 and TRBJ1-4, with D possibly matching TRBD1 (6 bases). The CDR3 consists of 15 residues. The germline gives CDR1 SGHDT, CDR2 YYEEEE. V lost 0 bases to trimming and J lost 4 bases, with 10 bases between them. This CDR3 is CASSLVGGINEKLFF. In DNA form, the CDR3 reads TGTGCCAGCAGCTTGGTAGGGGGAATTAATGAAAAACTGTTTTTT.

The genes are TRBV12-3 or TRBV12-4 and TRBJ1-1; 8 positions agree with TRBD1. V lost 8 bases and J lost 3; bases outside the gene matches: 5. The CDR3 length is 13 residues. The CDR3 region has the DNA TGTGCCAGCGGAACAGGGGGGGACACTGAAGCTTTCTTT. This codes for CASGTGGDTEAFF.

V is TRBV2 and J is TRBJ2-5; D might be TRBD1 (5 bases). Germline lookup yields CDR1 SNHLY and CDR2 FYNNEI. Trimming took off 8 bases at V and 7 bases at J, with 23 bases between the two ends. The CDR3 totals 15 residues. CDR3 DNA sequence: TGTGCCAGCTCGCCTGACAGTGCTCTAGGTGTGACCCAGTACTTC. Translation gives CASSPDSALGVTQYF.

This clone was found a few times. The chain couples TRBV19 to TRBJ1-2, with D perhaps matching TRBD1 (5 bases). V lost 4 bases and J 4 bases, leaving 19 bases between the germline ends. This CDR3 has 16 amino acids. In germline, CDR1 is LNHDA, CDR2 SQIVND (reference sequence). The CDR3 loop is CASSSLVAREGYGYTF. The CDR3 coding sequence is TGTGCCAGTAGTAGCCTGGTGGCCAGGGAGGGCTATGGCTACACCTTC.

The V call is TRBV5-6, the J call TRBJ1-2; tentative D call: TRBD1 (5 bases). The CDR3 length is 13 residues. Germline values: CDR1 SGHDT, CDR2 YYEEEE. Trimming pared 0 bases from V and 4 bases from J, leaving 7 bases between. The CDR3 DNA reads TGTGCCAGCAGCTTGGTCCAGGGCTATGGCTACACCTTC. Translating it yields CASSLVQGYGYTF.

The J gene is TRBJ2-1, the V gene TRBV7-9; D ambiguous. Germline V CDR1 and CDR2: SEHNR, FQNEAQ (reference sequence). V shed 4 bases and J shed 9 bases, with 10 bases lying between them. This CDR3 region has 12 residues. CDR3 bases: TGTGCCAGCAGCTCTTTAGAGACTGAGCAGTTCTTC. Its protein is CASSSLETEQFF.

The chain recombines TRBV5-1 with TRBJ1-1, with D uncertain. Germline V lookup: CDR1 SGHRS, CDR2 YFSETQ. Trimming took off 0 bases at V and 3 bases at J, with 6 bases between the two ends. This CDR3 comprises 13 residues. The CDR3 DNA is TGCGCCAGCAGCTTGGCCAAGGACACTGAAGCTTTCTTT. This encodes CASSLAKDTEAFF.

The gene calls are TRBV20-1 and TRBJ2-3; D remains ambiguous. This CDR3 has 14 residues. Trimming left V 3 bases short and J 0 bases short, with 10 bases between. The germline V gene has CDR1 DFQATT and CDR2 SNEGSKA (reference sequence). The CDR3 region is CSASSERSTDTQYF. CDR3 nucleotide sequence: TGCAGTGCTAGTTCGGAGCGAAGCACAGATACGCAGTATTTT.

The chain combines TRBV5-8 with TRBJ2-2; 8 bases match TRBD2. With 5 bases clipped from V and 3 bases from J, the junction kept 6 bases outside the gene matches. Germline CDR1 reads SGHTS; CDR2 reads YDEGEE. The CDR3 totals 15 residues. CDR3 loop: CASRLAGGYTGELFF. The CDR3 nucleotides are TGTGCCAGCAGACTGGCGGGGGGTTACACCGGGGAGCTGTTTTTT.

The table lists this clone with a count of one. In DNA form, the CDR3 reads TGTGCCAGCAGCGTAGAGGGCGGGAGCGAAGAAAAACTGTTTTTT. This gives the protein CASSVEGGSEEKLFF. V and J are TRBV9 and TRBJ1-4; D gene uncertain. This CDR3 is 15 amino acids long. V dropped 0 bases and J dropped 8 bases, with 14 bases sitting between them. The germline V gene has CDR1 SGDLS and CDR2 YYNGEE.

The chain carries TRBV4-2 and TRBJ2-7, with TRBD2 matching 9 bases. Germline loops: CDR1 LGHNA, CDR2 YNFKEQ. Germline trimming cut 0 bases from V and 6 bases from J; bases unmatched to any gene: 15. The CDR3 is 18 amino acids. CDR3 region: CASSQDPAGGRVSFEQYF. CDR3 bases: TGTGCCAGCAGCCAAGATCCCGCGGGGGGGCGGGTTAGTTTCGAGCAGTACTTC.

The V gene is TRBV10-3, the J gene TRBJ1-5, with D unresolved. Per germline, CDR1 ENHRY and CDR2 SYGVKD. V shed 10 bases and J shed 4 bases, with 17 bases lying between them. The length of the CDR3 is 14 residues. The chain's CDR3 is CATSPGNQNQPQHF. The CDR3 region has the DNA TGTGCCACGTCGCCGGGAAACCAAAATCAGCCCCAGCATTTT.

The rearrangement joins TRBV19 to TRBJ2-1; 7 bases line up with TRBD2. This CDR3 comprises 15 residues. The V gene's germline CDR1 is LNHDA and CDR2 SQIVND (reference sequence). Germline trimming cut 2 bases from V and 4 bases from J; bases unmatched to any gene: 5. The CDR3 nucleotides read TGTGCCAGTAGTATAATTAGCGGGCGATACAATGAGCAGTTCTTC. Its protein product is CASSIISGRYNEQFF.

The V and J genes are TRBV7-2 and TRBJ2-4, with D perhaps TRBD2 (5 bases). Trimming removed 5 bases at V and 8 bases at J, with 16 bases between. The germline gives CDR1 SGHTA, CDR2 FQGNSA. The CDR3 consists of 14 residues. The DNA of the CDR3 is TGTGCCAGCAGCCCCGGGGTAGGGTGGTACATTCAGTACTTC. Its translation is CASSPGVGWYIQYF.